This TCR beta chain stems from a study of T cell repertoires in cytomegalovirus infection. With respect to this clonotype: Its antigen remains unknown.

TCRdb reprocessed the reads via MiXCR and lists one record per CDR3 protein. Of 300,000 to 400,000 distinct CDR3 sequences listed, around 25% are singletons. This sequence originates from a human donor in good health (CMV status not recorded). Some clones in this sample may be carry-over from other donors' samples. Material: cultured PBMCs, obtained from culture after CMV antigen stimulation.

CDR3 bases: TGTGCCAGCGGAAGGACGAACTATGGCTACACCTTC. This codes for CASGRTNYGYTF. This chain uses TRBV27 with TRBJ1-2; no firm D call. In germline, CDR1 is MNHEY, CDR2 SMNVEV (reference sequence). V was clipped by 8 bases and J by 2 bases, with 9 bases between them. The CDR3 extends over 12 amino acids.